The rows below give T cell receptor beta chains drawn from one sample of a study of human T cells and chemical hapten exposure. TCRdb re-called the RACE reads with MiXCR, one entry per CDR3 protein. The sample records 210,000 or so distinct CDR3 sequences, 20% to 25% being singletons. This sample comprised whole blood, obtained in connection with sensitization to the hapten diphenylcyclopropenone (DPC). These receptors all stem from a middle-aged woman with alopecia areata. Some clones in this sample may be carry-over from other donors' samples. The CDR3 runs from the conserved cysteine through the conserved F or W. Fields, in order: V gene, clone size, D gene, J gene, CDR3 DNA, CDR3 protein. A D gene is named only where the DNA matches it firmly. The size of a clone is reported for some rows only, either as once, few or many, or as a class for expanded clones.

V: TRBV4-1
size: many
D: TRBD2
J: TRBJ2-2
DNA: TGCGCCAGCAGCCACCAACTAGCGGGAACGAACGGGGAGCTGTTTTTT
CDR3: CASSHQLAGTNGELFF

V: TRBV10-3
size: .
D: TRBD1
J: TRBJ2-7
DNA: TGTGCCATCAGCCATTCGGACAGGGGGGACTACGAGCAGTACTTC
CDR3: CAISHSDRGDYEQYF

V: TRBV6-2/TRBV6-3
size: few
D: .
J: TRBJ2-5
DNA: TGTGCCAGCAGTTACTCGTCAGGGCGGGAGACCCAGTACTTC
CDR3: CASSYSSGRETQYF

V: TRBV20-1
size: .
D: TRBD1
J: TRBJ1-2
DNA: TGCAGTGCAACTGACAGGGGAGGCTATGGCTACACCTTC
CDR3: CSATDRGGYGYTF

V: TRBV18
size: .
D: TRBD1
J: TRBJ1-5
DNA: TGTGCCAGCTCACGGGACAGGAGCAATCAGCCCCAGCATTTT
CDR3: CASSRDRSNQPQHF

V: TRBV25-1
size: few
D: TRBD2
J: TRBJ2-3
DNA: TGTGCCAGCAGTTTAGCGGGAGAGGTGGATACGCAGTATTTT
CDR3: CASSLAGEVDTQYF

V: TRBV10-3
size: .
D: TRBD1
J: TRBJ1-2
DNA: TGTGCCGCCCATGACCTCACAGGGGGCGCCGACTATGGCTACACCTTC
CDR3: CAAHDLTGGADYGYTF

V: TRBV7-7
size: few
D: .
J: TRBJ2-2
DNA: TGTGCTAGCAGCTTAGAGGCCGCTAACACCGGGGAGCTGTTTTTT
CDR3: CASSLEAANTGELFF

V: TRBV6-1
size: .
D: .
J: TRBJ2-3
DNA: TGTGCCAGCAGTGAAGAAGCTCCCTCCACAGATACGCAGTATTTT
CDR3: CASSEEAPSTDTQYF

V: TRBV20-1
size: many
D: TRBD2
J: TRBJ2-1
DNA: TGCAGTGCTAGACGGCTAGCGGGGACGAACAATGAGCAGTTCTTC
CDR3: CSARRLAGTNNEQFF

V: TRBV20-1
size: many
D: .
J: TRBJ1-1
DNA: TGCAGTGCTACGACGGTGAACACTGAAGCTTTCTTT
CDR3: CSATTVNTEAFF

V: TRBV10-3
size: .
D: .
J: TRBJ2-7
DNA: TGTGCCATCAGTGAGTCAGGGGCCTACGAGCAGTACTTC
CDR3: CAISESGAYEQYF

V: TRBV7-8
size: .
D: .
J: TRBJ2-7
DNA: TGTGCCAGCAGCTTATCGACCGGGGTTCCCTACGAGCAGTACTTC
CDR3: CASSLSTGVPYEQYF

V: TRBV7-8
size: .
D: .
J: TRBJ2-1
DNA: TGTGCCAGCAGCTTAATATCGACAGTCTCCTACAATGAGCAGTTCTTC
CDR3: CASSLISTVSYNEQFF

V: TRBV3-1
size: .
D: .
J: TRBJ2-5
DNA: TGTGCCAGCAGCCAAGATGATAGGAGAGAGACCCAGTACTTC
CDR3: CASSQDDRRETQYF

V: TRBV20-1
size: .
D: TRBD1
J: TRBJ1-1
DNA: TGCAGTGCCTCAGGGGGCAGCATGAACACTGAAGCTTTCTTT
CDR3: CSASGGSMNTEAFF

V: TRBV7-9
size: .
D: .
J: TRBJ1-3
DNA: TGTGCCAGCAGCTTGGGCAGGACCTCTGGAAACACCATATATTTT
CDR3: CASSLGRTSGNTIYF